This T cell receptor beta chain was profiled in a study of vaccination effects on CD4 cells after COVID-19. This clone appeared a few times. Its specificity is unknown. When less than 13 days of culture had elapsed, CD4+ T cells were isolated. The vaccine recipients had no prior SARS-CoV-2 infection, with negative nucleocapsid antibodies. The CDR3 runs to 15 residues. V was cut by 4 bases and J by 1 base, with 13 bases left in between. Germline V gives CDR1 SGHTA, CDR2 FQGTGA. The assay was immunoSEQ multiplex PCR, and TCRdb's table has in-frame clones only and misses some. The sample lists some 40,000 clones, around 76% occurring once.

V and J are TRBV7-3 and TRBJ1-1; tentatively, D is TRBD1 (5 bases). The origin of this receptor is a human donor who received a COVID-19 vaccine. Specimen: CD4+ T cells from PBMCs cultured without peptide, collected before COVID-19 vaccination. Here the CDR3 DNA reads TGTGCCAGCAGCTATTCGGGGCAAGGGAACACTGAAGCTTTCTTT. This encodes CASSYSGQGNTEAFF.